Below, one TCR beta chain is given with its context. It has no known antigen specificity. No base quality values were provided; no much bigger clone lies one nucleotide off. Other DNA sequences within the sample encode an identical CDR3. Trimming takes 2 bases from V and 8 bases from J, and the germline ends sit 15 bases apart. CDR1 and CDR2 are read off the germline V gene as SQVTM and ANQGSEA. The CDR3 sequence holds 13 residues, the cysteine and phenylalanine included. The only DNA kept is the CDR3, 39 bases in frame from the first base. Donors formed part of the validation cohort, which comprised about 130 subjects and was distinct from the first cohort of 670 or so subjects. Receptor amplification or capture employed the immunoSEQ multiplex PCR assay. The study's own analysis went as follows. A statistical classification framework was developed to diagnose cytomegalovirus status using the catalog of TCR beta chain sequences. Drawn from immuneACCESS, this table holds only the in-frame rearrangements with V and J called that TCRdb kept. Clones are partly lost; checked studies trace under half to an unresolved V gene and leave the rest unexplained. V and J calls plus clone size are reproduced from that table; the DNA served to infer D and trimming. The sample has about 120,000 clones on record, 95% to 97% of them singletons. Together, the top ten hold 1.5% to 2% of the sample.

This sample is part of a study of cytomegalovirus exposure and HLA in healthy donors (dated by TCRdb to the late 2010s). As for the study more broadly: The 500 to 800 repertoires of the first cohort and the 110 or so validation repertoires were produced on the same platform, according to a later analysis. The study aimed to test whether signatures of past pathogen exposure could be identified by cataloging public T cell receptors. In addition to the first cohort of around 670 subjects, a separate validation cohort of around 110 different subjects was used. High-throughput TCR immunosequencing, statistical association of individual TCRs with disease status, and machine learning were combined to predict cytomegalovirus infection status.

The research as a whole found: Of the cluster scores, approximately 95% were above 0 in a later analysis, which found that TCRs clustered in the first cohort also tended to co-occur in the 110 or so validation repertoires. In the study, 164 TCR beta chains were listed as associated with cytomegalovirus. A few of the identified cytomegalovirus-associated TCR beta chains were confirmed in vitro to be specific for cytomegalovirus antigens. A later analysis lacked HLA typing for the validation cohort, so it scored co-occurrence in that cohort across all 110 or so repertoires. The authors suggested that the approach could potentially be generalized to other disease states and immunological phenotypes. Most TCR sequences were seen in very few donors, while some public TCRs were found in many individuals. Cytomegalovirus status was reported to be diagnosed by the classifier with high specificity and sensitivity in both the original and validation cohorts.

Recombination joined TRBV29-1 with TRBJ1-2; the best D guess is TRBD1, with 6 bases matching. The receptor was isolated from a young man in good health and CMV-seronegative. The sample comprised PBMCs. The CDR3 in this case is CSVEPPGEGGYTF. The bases are TGCAGCGTTGAACCCCCAGGGGAGGGCGGCTACACCTTC. Joined to the reference TRBV29-1 and TRBJ1-2 proteins, this CDR3 gives the full variable domain: SAVISQKPSRDICQRGTSLTIQCQVDSQVTMMFWYRQQPGQSLTLIATANQGSEATYESGFVIDKFPISRPNLTFSTLTVSNMSPEDSSIYLCSVEPPGEGGYTFGSGTRLTVV.